The T cell receptor beta chain under discussion was sequenced for a study of blood T cells in healthy people across ages. Primers used in a second PCR of roughly 6 to 11 cycles were a sample-barcoded 5' primer and a J-beta primer mix. MiXCR was run by TCRdb on the 5' RACE reads, yielding one entry per CDR3 protein. The sample has just over 1 million distinct CDR3 sequences, 45% seen once. The CDR3 runs 15 residues. CDR1 is SGHAT, CDR2 FQNNGV, per germline. Notes on this clonotype: The germline gene is not matched at one end of the junction; a read error may be the cause.

V usage is TRBV11-2 and J usage is TRBJ2-3; tentative D call: TRBD1 (6 bases). This clonotype originated in a woman in her sixties in good health. Sequenced input: blood. CDR3 in DNA: TGTGCCAGCAGCTTTTTAGGGGGTAGCACAGATGCGCAGTATTTT. Its translation is CASSFLGGSTDAQYF.